This T cell receptor (beta chain) was obtained from a study of blood T cell repertoires in COVID-19. Authors' processing steps: Amplification of reference gene primers was used by the study to estimate nucleated cell counts. Using immunoSEQ multiplex PCR, the repertoire was profiled, and TCRdb retains in-frame clones only, with some absent. Clonal size and the V and J genes are those of that table, whereas D and trimming came from the DNA. The data show 150,000 to 180,000 clones, 70% to 85% seen once. This CDR3 spans 17 amino acids. The germline V gene has CDR1 KGHDR and CDR2 SFDVKD. V shed 5 bases and J 3 bases; nucleotides not matched to a gene: 10.

The chain carries TRBV24-1 and TRBJ1-5; TRBD1 agrees at 9 bases. The sample comprised peripheral blood. This sequence was found in a man aged 60 to 69 with COVID-19, enrolled during active disease. Here the CDR3 reads CATSGYKTGGINQPQHF. CDR3 DNA: TGTGCCACCAGTGGATACAAAACAGGGGGCATCAATCAGCCCCAGCATTTT.